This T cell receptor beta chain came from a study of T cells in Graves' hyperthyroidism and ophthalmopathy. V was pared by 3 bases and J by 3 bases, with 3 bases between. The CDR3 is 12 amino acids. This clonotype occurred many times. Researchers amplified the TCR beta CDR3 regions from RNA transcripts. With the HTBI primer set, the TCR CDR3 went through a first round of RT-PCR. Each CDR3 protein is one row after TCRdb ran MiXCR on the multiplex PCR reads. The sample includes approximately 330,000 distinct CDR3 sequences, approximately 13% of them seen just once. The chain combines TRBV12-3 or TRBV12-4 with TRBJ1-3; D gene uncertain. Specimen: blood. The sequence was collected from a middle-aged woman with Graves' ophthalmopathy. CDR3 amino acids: CASSFFGNTIYF. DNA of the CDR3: TGTGCCAGCAGTTTCTTTGGAAACACCATATATTTT.